One T cell receptor beta chain is described in this entry. Its antigen is unidentified. This sample was taken from a study of CD8 T cells in ankylosing spondylitis. The J segment lost 2 bases and the V segment lost 5 bases, leaving 4 bases of the junction unmatched. CDR3 length: 14 amino acids. Germline V CDR1 and CDR2: DFQATT, SNEGSKA (reference sequence). Study-level findings and limits: Disease-associated clonotypes exhibited CD8+ identity and were relatively infrequent in peripheral blood. Matched synovial fluid from ankylosing spondylitis patients was reported to be enriched for disease-linked clones. Ankylosing spondylitis blood seemed to carry a telltale TCR beta motif made of fewer than ten highly homologous variants.

Making the TCR beta libraries involved quantitative 5'-RACE with molecular barcodes. TCRdb used MiXCR to reprocess the 5' RACE reads, holding one entry per CDR3 protein. The sample has approximately 350,000 distinct CDR3 sequences; roughly 15% are singletons. The chain employs TRBV20-1 and TRBJ2-3; 10 positions agree with TRBD2. This clonotype was sampled from a male donor with ankylosing spondylitis or in good health (not recorded which). The sample consisted of blood, either unsorted or a sorted T cell fraction (not recorded which). The CDR3 DNA reads TGCAGTGCTCATACTAGCGGGGACACAGATACGCAGTATTTT. Its protein is CSAHTSGDTDTQYF.